What follows are 18 T cell receptor beta chains derived from one specimen sequenced in a study of shared clonotypes between healthy human individuals (TCRdb year 2020). Receptor amplification or capture employed the immunoSEQ multiplex PCR assay. The immuneACCESS repertoire file appears here via TCRdb, limited to in-frame rearrangements. These files lack a portion of the clones; in checked studies, under half of the deficit traces to unresolved V genes, and the cause of the others is not known. The sample yields fewer than 2.5 million clones; roughly 93% were counted once. The ten largest clonotypes hold approximately 0.37% of the sample. Sequencing was done on a sample of naive CD4+ T cells from PBMCs. The cell subset or site label here, explained by the study, means: CD45RA+ positively selected. All receptors come from a young man in good health. Some clones in this sample may be carry-over from other donors' samples.

The V gene is TRBV5-6, the J gene TRBJ2-7; D is possibly TRBD1 (5 bases). Germline V gene data show CDR1 as SGHDT and CDR2 as YYEEEE. V lost 3 bases and J lost 6, with 16 bases in between. The CDR3 sequence is 14 residues long. The CDR3 DNA sequence: TGTGCCAGCAGCTCGGACGGTGGGGCCTCCGAGCAGTACTTC. This translates into CASSSDGGASEQYF. Using reference TRBV5-6 and TRBJ2-7 for the parts outside the CDR3, the full variable domain is DAGVTQSPTHLIKTRGQQVTLRCSPKSGHDTVSWYQQALGQGPQFIFQYYEEEERQRGNFPDRFSGHQFPNYSSELNVNALLLGDSALYLCASSSDGGASEQYFGPGTRLTVT.

The CDR3 nucleotides read TGTGCCAGCAGTCCCTCTAGGGCGGCTAGCACAGATACGCAGTATTTT. Its protein is CASSPSRAASTDTQYF. The chain combines TRBV25-1 with TRBJ2-3; D is unclear. This CDR3 is 16 amino acids long. Trimming cost V 5 bases and J 0 bases, with 15 bases left between them. The V gene's germline CDR1 is MGHDK and CDR2 SYGVNS.

This chain links TRBV6-5 with TRBJ2-2, with 9 bases that match TRBD1. Germline values: CDR1 MNHEY, CDR2 SVGAGI. This CDR3 is built from 15 residues. The V segment lost 0 bases and the J segment 4 bases; nucleotides outside the gene matches: 0. As DNA, the CDR3 is TGTGCCAGCAGTTACTCGGACAGGGGCACCGGGGAGCTGTTTTTT. Translating gives CASSYSDRGTGELFF.

This clone was found once. The genes are TRBV5-1 and TRBJ2-6; the D call may be TRBD1 or TRBD2 (5 bases each). Per the germline V gene, CDR1 is SGHRS and CDR2 is YFSETQ. This CDR3 has 19 amino acids. Trimming stripped 5 bases from V and 1 base from J, with 22 bases between. CDR3 in amino acids: CASRNSAGTRASGANVLTF. DNA for the CDR3: TGCGCCAGCAGAAATTCTGCCGGGACCCGGGCTTCTGGGGCCAACGTCCTGACTTTC.

The gene calls are TRBV6-6 and TRBJ2-2, with 7 bases fitting TRBD1. Germline CDR1 is MNHNY and CDR2 is SVGAGI (reference sequence). The CDR3 length is 16 residues. V was clipped by 0 bases and J by 6 bases; unmatched bases: 7. CDR3 DNA sequence: TGTGCCAGCAGTTACTCGAAGGGGGCGCCGCCCGGGGAGCTGTTTTTT. Amino acid sequence: CASSYSKGAPPGELFF.

The chain joins TRBV9 to TRBJ2-3; TRBD2 matches at 7 bases. Germline CDR1 and CDR2: SGDLS and YYNGEE. Trimming took 3 bases from V and 4 from J; bases not matched to a gene: 11. This CDR3 comprises 16 residues. CDR3 sequence: CASSGGLLGRADTQYF. The CDR3 DNA follows: TGTGCCAGCAGCGGAGGGCTACTTGGGAGGGCAGATACGCAGTATTTT.

This clone is a singleton in its sample. The chain has TRBV7-2 and TRBJ1-2; 10 bases are a match to TRBD1. This CDR3 is 18 amino acids long. Losses at the gene ends were 1 base for V and 4 bases for J; bases not matched to a gene: 12. Germline values: CDR1 SGHTA, CDR2 FQGNSA. CDR3 nucleotides: TGTGCCAGCAGCTTAGTAGGGACAGGGGCCTCCCGGGGCTATGGCTACACCTTC. Residues: CASSLVGTGASRGYGYTF.

V gene TRBV2 combines with J gene TRBJ1-4; a weak D match, TRBD1 (6 bases). Germline lookup yields CDR1 SNHLY and CDR2 FYNNEI. The CDR3 is made up of 13 amino acids. CDR3 loop: CAGKAGANEKLFF. CDR3 coding DNA: TGTGCAGGGAAGGCAGGGGCTAATGAAAAACTGTTTTTT.

J is TRBJ1-2 and V is TRBV9; 10 bases fit TRBD1. Germline CDR1 and CDR2: SGDLS and YYNGEE. The V segment lost 4 bases and the J segment 2 bases; nucleotides outside the gene matches: 5. The CDR3 covers 15 residues. Here the CDR3 DNA reads TGTGCCAGCAGCCTAGGACAGGGGGGAAACTATGGCTACACCTTC. Translation gives CASSLGQGGNYGYTF.

V and J are TRBV19 and TRBJ1-2, with D hard to call. Trimming stripped 8 bases from V and 5 bases from J, with 15 bases between. The CDR3 is made up of 13 amino acids. Germline V gives CDR1 LNHDA, CDR2 SQIVND (reference sequence). The CDR3 here is CASAETVGYGYTF. CDR3 nucleotide sequence: TGTGCCAGTGCTGAAACGGTCGGATATGGCTACACCTTC.

This chain links TRBV7-9 with TRBJ2-3, with 8 bases identical to TRBD2. This CDR3 region has 16 residues. V was pared by 4 bases and J by 3 bases, with 9 bases of the junction left unmatched. The V gene's germline CDR1 is SEHNR and CDR2 FQNEAQ (reference sequence). The DNA for the CDR3 is TGTGCCAGCAGCTCCAAAGCCGGGACTAGGACAGATACGCAGTATTTT. It codes for CASSSKAGTRTDTQYF.

This clone appeared once. Other DNA sequences of this sample code for an identical CDR3. The chain joins TRBV5-1 to TRBJ2-7; possible D gene TRBD1, 5 bases. The germline gives CDR1 SGHRS, CDR2 YFSETQ. This CDR3 region has 14 residues. V lost 0 bases, J lost 0 bases, and 7 bases lay in between. The CDR3 loop is CASSLEGASYEQYF. Written as DNA, the CDR3 is TGCGCCAGCAGCTTGGAAGGGGCCTCCTACGAGCAGTACTTC.

The chain couples TRBV10-2 to TRBJ2-7; TRBD2 is a possible D gene (5 bases). Trimming removed 7 bases from V and 0 bases from J, with 13 bases in between. CDR1 is WSHSY, CDR2 SAAADI, per germline. The CDR3 is 14 residues long. The CDR3 DNA follows: TGCGCCAGCATCTATCAGGACTCCTCCTACGAGCAGTACTTC. This codes for CASIYQDSSYEQYF.

The chain couples TRBV5-4 to TRBJ2-1; D is perhaps TRBD2 (5 bases). CDR1 and CDR2 (germline): SGHNT, YYREEE (reference sequence). The CDR3 is 13 residues long. Trimming cost V 4 bases and J 13 bases, with 18 bases left between them. In nucleotides, the CDR3 is TGTGCCAGCAGCCGATCCCTGAGGGATAATCAGTTCTTC. Protein: CASSRSLRDNQFF.

This clone was recorded once. The J gene is TRBJ1-1, the V gene TRBV7-9; D not certain. The CDR3 has 14 residues. Germline CDR1 is SEHNR and CDR2 is FQNEAQ (reference sequence). V was cut by 8 bases and J by 4 bases, with 17 bases left in between. The CDR3 protein is CASAGQGRGTEAFF. The CDR3 nucleotides are TGTGCCAGCGCGGGCCAAGGGCGAGGCACTGAAGCTTTCTTT.

For this clone: The sample contains more than one DNA sequence encoding this CDR3. The chain employs TRBV28 and TRBJ2-3; tentatively, D is TRBD1 or TRBD2 (5 bases each). The ends were cut back, 8 bases at V and 2 bases at J, with 8 bases in the middle. The germline V gene has CDR1 MDHEN and CDR2 SYDVKM. CDR3 length: 12 amino acids. The CDR3 region is CASGGDTDTQYF. CDR3 bases: TGTGCCAGCGGGGGAGACACAGATACGCAGTATTTT. Complete variable domain (other parts from reference TRBV28 and TRBJ2-3): DVKVTQSSRYLVKRTGEKVFLECVQDMDHENMFWYRQDPGLGLRLIYFSYDVKMKEKGDIPEGYSVSREKKERFSLILESASTNQTSMYLCASGGDTDTQYFGPGTRLTVL.

The chain carries TRBV28 and TRBJ2-1; D may be TRBD2 (5 bases). V lost 7 bases to trimming and J lost 7 bases, with 14 bases between them. Germline CDR1 is MDHEN and CDR2 is SYDVKM. The CDR3 runs to 13 residues. CDR3 DNA sequence: TGTGCCAGCATAACTAATCCGGGGAATGAGCAGTTCTTC. Protein product: CASITNPGNEQFF.

The V and J genes are TRBV9 and TRBJ2-3, with 8 positions matching TRBD2. This CDR3 has 14 amino acids. Germline lookup yields CDR1 SGDLS and CDR2 YYNGEE. The J segment lost 3 bases and the V segment lost 3 bases, leaving 3 bases of the junction unmatched. The CDR3 here is CASSGGTRTDTQYF. CDR3 DNA sequence: TGTGCCAGCAGCGGAGGGACTAGGACAGATACGCAGTATTTT. The full variable domain, completed using reference TRBV9 and TRBJ2-3, is DSGVTQTPKHLITATGQRVTLRCSPRSGDLSVYWYQQSLDQGLQFLIQYYNGEERAKGNILERFSAQQFPDLHSELNLSSLELGDSALYFCASSGGTRTDTQYFGPGTRLTVL.